The clone carrying this T cell receptor (beta chain) was detected only a few times. V was pared by 2 bases and J by 8 bases, with 18 bases between. In germline, CDR1 is LGHDT, CDR2 YNNKEL (reference sequence). This CDR3 comprises 15 residues. Sample time point: sample taken at primary tumor resection. This entry belongs to a study of spatial heterogeneity in lung cancer. Each molecule of TCR cDNA was tagged with one unique molecular identifier. TCRdb fed the 5' RACE reads into MiXCR, producing one record per CDR3 protein. The profile shows some 55,000 distinct CDR3 sequences, under 7.5% of them singletons.

This specimen was PBMCs, taken at surgery. This sequence joins TRBV3-1 and TRBJ1-2; D unresolved. This clonotype was obtained from a female donor with early-stage non-small cell lung cancer. The CDR3 DNA sequence: TGTGCCAGCAGCCAAAATCGGGAAACTTCCAGCGGCTACACCTTC. Amino acids: CASSQNRETSSGYTF.